This T cell receptor (beta chain) came from a study of T cell changes during pregnancy in multiple sclerosis. J gave up 4 bases and V 7 bases, and 9 bases lay outside the gene matches. The CDR3 has 14 amino acids. CDR1 is SGHTA and CDR2 is FQGNSA in the germline V gene. This clone showed up just a few times. Profiled with immunoSEQ multiplex PCR; TCRdb holds only in-frame clones, not every one. The top ten clones hold under 0.95% of a sample with tens of thousands of clones, around 92% of them seen once. Sequenced here: peripheral blood, sampled in the first trimester of pregnancy. The chain employs TRBV7-2 and TRBJ1-1; the match to TRBD1 covers 7 bases. This sequence originates from a female donor with multiple sclerosis, enrolled in a pregnancy study. CDR3 region: CASKQTPGGTEAFF. In DNA form, the CDR3 reads TGTGCCAGCAAACAAACTCCAGGGGGCACTGAAGCTTTCTTT.